The 29 T cell receptor beta chains below come from one sample, sequenced in a study of cytomegalovirus exposure and HLA in healthy donors. The PCR employed 60 Vbeta primers together with 13 Jbeta primers. The protocol was immunoSEQ multiplex PCR, while the TCRdb copy is restricted to in-frame clones and leaves out a portion. Among about 200,000 clones listed, roughly 80% were seen once. The specimen was PBMCs. The receptor set was obtained from a man aged 25 to 40 in good health and CMV-seronegative.

The chain combines TRBV6-1 with TRBJ2-1; D possibly corresponds to TRBD2 (5 bases). Between the trimmed V and J ends, which lost 8 bases and 13 bases, there was a span of 24 bases. Looked up from germline, CDR1 is MNHNS and CDR2 is SASEGT. The CDR3 runs 14 residues. In nucleotides, the CDR3 is TGTGCCAGCCGTTCTGAGGGTTTGATTTCCCCCCAGTTCTTC. It is translated as CASRSEGLISPQFF.

J is TRBJ1-2 and V is TRBV28; D possibly corresponds to TRBD1 (5 bases). The germline V and J ends were trimmed by 6 bases and 4 bases, with 15 bases remaining between them. The CDR3 contains 14 residues. Germline values: CDR1 MDHEN, CDR2 SYDVKM. CDR3 nucleotides: TGTGCCAGCAGGGAGCCAGGGAGGGGCTATGGCTACACCTTC. Encoded protein: CASREPGRGYGYTF.

V usage is TRBV5-4 and J usage is TRBJ1-2; D gene unclear. From germline, CDR1 is SGHNT and CDR2 YYREEE (reference sequence). The CDR3 has 14 amino acids. The V end was cut by 4 bases, the J end by 2 bases, with 12 bases between. The CDR3 loop is CASSAPGANYGYTF. Here the CDR3 DNA reads TGTGCCAGCAGCGCGCCGGGTGCGAACTATGGCTACACCTTC. Variable domain in full (rest from reference TRBV5-4 and TRBJ1-2): ETGVTQSPTHLIKTRGQQVTLRCSSQSGHNTVSWYQQALGQGPQFIFQYYREEENGRGNFPPRFSGLQFPNYSSELNVNALELDDSALYLCASSAPGANYGYTFGSGTRLTVV.

The chain recombines TRBV4-1 with TRBJ1-6, with a possible D match to TRBD1 (6 bases). The germline V gene encodes CDR1 MGHRA and CDR2 YSYEKL. The CDR3 has 15 amino acids. Trimming removed 4 bases from V and 15 bases from J, with 22 bases in between. The CDR3 DNA reads TGCGCCAGCAGCCCTCGTGGGGGGGGCGGCCGCAACCTCCACTTT. Its translation is CASSPRGGGGRNLHF.

This clone was counted only a few times. This sequence joins TRBV29-1 and TRBJ2-2, with D tentatively TRBD2 (6 bases). CDR3 length equals 13 residues. The V end was cut by 4 bases, the J end by 6 bases, with 12 bases between. Germline CDR1 SQVTM, CDR2 ANQGSEA. The CDR3 reads CSVGRERSGELFF. CDR3 DNA: TGCAGCGTTGGGAGGGAGAGGTCCGGGGAGCTGTTTTTT.

This chain connects TRBV7-9 to TRBJ2-5; D perhaps matches TRBD2 (6 bases). CDR1 is SEHNR, CDR2 FQNEAQ, per germline (reference sequence). Trimming left V 3 bases short and J 5 bases short, with 13 bases between. The CDR3 covers 14 residues. In DNA, the CDR3 is TGTGCCAGCAGCTTTGTGGAGGGAATGGAGACCCAGTACTTC. Encoded protein: CASSFVEGMETQYF.

The chain combines TRBV28 with TRBJ1-1, with D unclear. Germline values: CDR1 MDHEN, CDR2 SYDVKM. The V and J ends lost 3 bases and 6 bases respectively, with 14 bases between them. The CDR3 consists of 14 residues. The CDR3 bases are TGTGCCAGCAGTTTGGACTTCTCTCGGCCTGAAGCTTTCTTT. Translating gives CASSLDFSRPEAFF.

The chain uses TRBV28 and TRBJ2-1, with D perhaps TRBD1 (6 bases). V lost 8 bases and J lost 5, with 19 bases in between. Germline loops: CDR1 MDHEN, CDR2 SYDVKM. This CDR3 region has 15 residues. The CDR3 is CASGLGAWYNNEQFF. CDR3 nucleotides: TGTGCCAGCGGGTTGGGGGCATGGTATAACAATGAGCAGTTCTTC.

This chain links TRBV5-1 with TRBJ2-1; 9 bases align to TRBD2. Germline V gene sequence: CDR1 SGHRS, CDR2 YFSETQ. The length of the CDR3 is 16 residues. J gave up 7 bases and V 0 bases, and 8 bases lay outside the gene matches. CDR3 loop: CASSLAGGGARNEQFF. The CDR3 DNA sequence: TGCGCCAGCAGCTTGGCCGGCGGGGGGGCCAGGAATGAGCAGTTCTTC.

Of note for this clone: In the same sample, other DNA sequences code for this CDR3. This chain joins TRBV29-1 and TRBJ1-2; TRBD1 matches at 8 bases. J lost 3 bases, V lost 5 bases, and 5 bases had no gene match. Germline values: CDR1 SQVTM, CDR2 ANQGSEA. CDR3 length: 13 amino acids. This CDR3 is CSVQGTGYYGYTF. The DNA for the CDR3 is TGCAGCGTTCAGGGGACAGGCTACTATGGCTACACCTTC. Using reference TRBV29-1 and TRBJ1-2 for the parts outside the CDR3, the full variable domain is SAVISQKPSRDICQRGTSLTIQCQVDSQVTMMFWYRQQPGQSLTLIATANQGSEATYESGFVIDKFPISRPNLTFSTLTVSNMSPEDSSIYLCSVQGTGYYGYTFGSGTRLTVV.

A single count supports this clone. This chain links TRBV6-1 with TRBJ2-7; TRBD1 matches 7 bases. V gave up 7 bases and J gave up 3 bases; unmatched junction bases: 3. The CDR3 covers 12 residues. The germline V gene encodes CDR1 MNHNS and CDR2 SASEGT. Here the CDR3 DNA reads TGTGCCAGCACCAGACAGGGCTACGAGCAGTACTTC. Translation gives CASTRQGYEQYF.

This chain joins TRBV28 and TRBJ2-3; D unclear. The CDR3 length is 13 residues. CDR1 and CDR2 (germline): MDHEN, SYDVKM. Trimming shortened V by 8 bases and J by 0 bases, and 9 bases separated the two germline ends. CDR3 bases: TGTGCCAGCGGTCTACAGAGCACAGATACGCAGTATTTT. Translating gives CASGLQSTDTQYF.

The chain combines TRBV5-1 with TRBJ2-7; 8 positions match TRBD2. Germline V lookup: CDR1 SGHRS, CDR2 YFSETQ. This CDR3 contains 15 residues. The V and J ends lost 0 bases and 1 base, in that order; junction bases with no gene match: 3. CDR3 loop: CASSLGPSGSYEQYF. DNA of the CDR3: TGCGCCAGCAGCTTGGGCCCTAGCGGGTCCTACGAGCAGTACTTC.

This sequence joins TRBV19 and TRBJ2-7; 7 nucleotides line up with TRBD1. The junction had 7 bases not matched to a gene; V was cut back by 5 bases and J by 3 bases. Germline-derived CDR1 and CDR2 are LNHDA and SQIVND (reference sequence). There are 14 residues in the CDR3. The CDR3 DNA is TGTGCCAGTAGTCCCCGGGACAGTTTCTACGAGCAGTACTTC. Translating gives CASSPRDSFYEQYF.

V gene TRBV7-2 combines with J gene TRBJ2-7; D is unresolved. CDR3 length: 14 residues. V was shortened by 4 bases and J by 2 bases, with 12 bases between the two germline ends. CDR1 is SGHTA and CDR2 is FQGNSA in the germline V gene. Written as DNA, the CDR3 is TGTGCCAGCAGCTCTTTTTCCCTTGCCTACGAGCAGTACTTC. It codes for CASSSFSLAYEQYF.

In regard to this clone: Different DNA sequences within this sample yield the same CDR3. This rearrangement joins TRBV5-4 to TRBJ1-4; TRBD1 matches at 10 bases. Losses at the gene ends were 4 bases for V and 8 bases for J; bases not matched to a gene: 11. The CDR3 runs to 16 residues. Per the germline V gene, CDR1 is SGHNT and CDR2 is YYREEE (reference sequence). The CDR3 sequence is CASSHRTGGRLEKLFF. In DNA, the CDR3 is TGTGCCAGCAGCCACCGGACAGGGGGGAGATTAGAAAAACTGTTTTTT. The whole variable domain, filled in from reference TRBV5-4 and TRBJ1-4, reads ETGVTQSPTHLIKTRGQQVTLRCSSQSGHNTVSWYQQALGQGPQFIFQYYREEENGRGNFPPRFSGLQFPNYSSELNVNALELDDSALYLCASSHRTGGRLEKLFFGSGTQLSVL.

The rearrangement joins TRBV25-1 to TRBJ2-7, with 11 bases lining up with TRBD1. This CDR3 has 15 residues. From germline, CDR1 is MGHDK and CDR2 SYGVNS. With 4 bases clipped from V and 3 bases from J, the junction kept 5 bases outside the gene matches. Here the CDR3 DNA reads TGTGCCAGCAGTGTGATTGGGACAGGGGGCTACGAGCAGTACTTC. As protein: CASSVIGTGGYEQYF.

This chain uses TRBV28 with TRBJ1-5; the D is unclear. Looked up from germline, CDR1 is MDHEN and CDR2 is SYDVKM. CDR3 length equals 14 residues. Trimming stripped 2 bases from V and 3 bases from J, with 8 bases between. The CDR3 loop reads CASSLVPLNQPQHF. The CDR3 coding sequence is TGTGCCAGCAGTTTAGTCCCCCTCAATCAGCCCCAGCATTTT.

This sequence joins TRBV2 and TRBJ2-5; D uncertain. Deletions cut 6 bases from V and 4 bases from J, with 21 bases between. CDR3 length equals 16 residues. Germline V gene data show CDR1 as SNHLY and CDR2 as FYNNEI. CDR3 sequence (DNA): TGTGCCAGCAGCAAAGAAGTCAGGATTTTCGGAGAGACCCAGTACTTC. It encodes CASSKEVRIFGETQYF.

The V gene is TRBV6-5, the J gene TRBJ1-4, with 10 bases fitting TRBD1. CDR3 length equals 15 residues. Trimming cost V 7 bases and J 4 bases; bases outside gene matches: 6. CDR1 is MNHEY, CDR2 SVGAGI, per germline. The CDR3 nucleotides read TGTGCCAGCAAAGGGACAGGGGCGTTTAATGAAAAACTGTTTTTT. This encodes CASKGTGAFNEKLFF.

The chain is built from TRBV6-6 and TRBJ2-7; 7 bases fit TRBD1. Germline V CDR1 and CDR2: MNHNY, SVGAGI (reference sequence). CDR3 size: 10 residues. The junction had 4 bases not matched to a gene; V was cut back by 11 bases and J by 6 bases. CDR3 protein: CAAGTVEQYF. CDR3 DNA sequence: TGTGCCGCCGGGACAGTCGAGCAGTACTTC.

The chain uses TRBV19 and TRBJ1-2; D may be TRBD1 (6 bases). Germline V CDR1 and CDR2: LNHDA, SQIVND (reference sequence). Trimming stripped 5 bases from V and 6 bases from J, with 19 bases between. The CDR3 sequence is 15 residues long. The chain's CDR3 is CASSVPRGGADGYTF. The CDR3 DNA is TGTGCCAGTAGTGTCCCCCGGGGGGGCGCAGATGGCTACACCTTC.

The genes are TRBV5-1 and TRBJ1-1, with TRBD1 identical over 10 bases. The CDR3 totals 16 residues. V was clipped by 0 bases and J by 5 bases; unmatched bases: 7. Germline values: CDR1 SGHRS, CDR2 YFSETQ. CDR3 loop: CASSLGTGGVRTEAFF. The CDR3 DNA reads TGCGCCAGCAGCTTGGGGACAGGGGGAGTAAGGACTGAAGCTTTCTTT.

The chain combines TRBV6-1 with TRBJ2-2, with TRBD1 as a possible D gene (5 bases). From germline, CDR1 is MNHNS and CDR2 SASEGT. V lost 5 bases to trimming and J lost 5 bases, with 15 bases between them. The CDR3 length is 15 residues. The CDR3 sequence: CASSTPRVGTGELFF. For the CDR3, the DNA is TGTGCCAGCAGTACCCCCAGGGTGGGGACCGGGGAGCTGTTTTTT.

The V and J genes are TRBV2 and TRBJ1-2; unclear D gene. V was shortened by 3 bases and J by 7 bases, with 3 bases between the two germline ends. This CDR3 has 10 residues. Germline loops: CDR1 SNHLY, CDR2 FYNNEI. The CDR3 region is CASSDLGYTF. The CDR3 DNA follows: TGTGCCAGCAGTGACCTTGGCTACACCTTC.

V gene TRBV27 combines with J gene TRBJ2-3; a weak D match, TRBD1 (6 bases). CDR3 length equals 14 residues. V shed 3 bases and J shed 6 bases, with 13 bases lying between them. Per germline, CDR1 MNHEY and CDR2 SMNVEV (reference sequence). CDR3 in DNA: TGTGCCAGCAGTTTCCGGGACACCGGCGATACGCAGTATTTT. This encodes CASSFRDTGDTQYF.

V gene TRBV15 combines with J gene TRBJ1-2; the D is unclear. Trimming cost V 1 base and J 4 bases, with 13 bases left between them. The CDR3 is 15 amino acids. In germline, CDR1 is LNHNV, CDR2 YYDKDF (reference sequence). In nucleotides, the CDR3 is TGTGCCACCAGCAGAGTGATAGAGGGAGGCTATGGCTACACCTTC. It encodes CATSRVIEGGYGYTF.

The V call is TRBV5-6, the J call TRBJ2-1, with D possibly matching TRBD2 (7 bases). V lost 4 bases and J 9 bases, leaving 20 bases between the germline ends. Germline loops: CDR1 SGHDT, CDR2 YYEEEE. The CDR3 extends over 15 amino acids. The CDR3 coding sequence is TGTGCCAGCAGCACCCGGTCGGGGGGCCGTAGTGAGCAGTTCTTC. Its translation: CASSTRSGGRSEQFF.

This chain joins TRBV6-5 and TRBJ2-3, with TRBD2 matching over 8 bases. The germline CDR1 and CDR2 sequences are MNHEY and SVGAGI. After removal of 7 bases from V and 7 bases from J, the junction contained 10 bases not matched to a gene. The length of the CDR3 is 14 residues. The CDR3 is CASKDRAGEHTQYF. Written as DNA, the CDR3 is TGTGCCAGCAAAGATCGAGCGGGGGAACATACGCAGTATTTT.